This entry lists 24 T cell receptor beta chains sequenced from one sample in a study of shared clonotypes between healthy human individuals. Using immunoSEQ multiplex PCR, the repertoire was profiled, and TCRdb retains in-frame clones only, with some absent. The table lists over 2 million clones, roughly 94% of them singletons, with 0.1% to 0.15% in the top ten. The sequenced sample was naive CD4+ T cells sorted from blood. The subset is: CD45RA+ positively selected. The receptors were gathered from a man between 18 and 35 years old in good health.

This clone was seen only a few times. V usage is TRBV28 and J usage is TRBJ2-7; TRBD1 matches 12 bases. CDR3 length equals 14 residues. Germline trimming cut 4 bases from V and 5 bases from J; bases unmatched to any gene: 3. Per germline, CDR1 MDHEN and CDR2 SYDVKM. This chain's CDR3 is CASSSRDRGHEQYF. In nucleotides, the CDR3 is TGTGCCAGCAGTTCCCGGGACAGGGGGCACGAGCAGTACTTC.

Remarks on this clone: Other nucleotide sequences from this sample produce the same CDR3. CDR3 nucleotide sequence: TGTGCCATCAGTGACGGGGGGACTGAAGCTTTCTTT. This sequence encodes CAISDGGTEAFF. The chain combines TRBV10-3 with TRBJ1-1; possible D gene TRBD1, 5 bases. The V end was cut by 3 bases, the J end by 5 bases, with 7 bases between. CDR1 and CDR2 (germline): ENHRY, SYGVKD. This CDR3 region has 12 residues.

Note on this clone: A much larger clone lies one base from this, so it may be a read error. The gene calls are TRBV28 and TRBJ1-5; 7 nucleotides line up with TRBD1. In germline, CDR1 is MDHEN, CDR2 SYDVKM. CDR3 length: 17 residues. The CDR3 sequence: CASSQTGDRPSNRPQHF. CDR3 nucleotide sequence: TGTGCCAGCAGCCAAACAGGGGACCGGCCTAGCAATCGGCCCCAGCATTTT. The full variable domain, its missing parts supplied by reference TRBV28 and TRBJ1-5, is DVKVTQSSRYLVKRTGEKVFLECVQDMDHENMFWYRQDPGLGLRLIYFSYDVKMKEKGDIPEGYSVSREKKERFSLILESASTNQTSMYLCASSQTGDRPSNRPQHFGDGTRLSIL.

This chain uses TRBV2 with TRBJ1-1; D call uncertain. Germline V gene data show CDR1 as SNHLY and CDR2 as FYNNEI. The CDR3 totals 14 residues. Trimming removed 3 bases at V and 3 bases at J, with 11 bases between. The CDR3, as DNA: TGTGCCAGCAGTGACCGGAGAGGCGACACTGAAGCTTTCTTT. Its translation is CASSDRRGDTEAFF. The full variable domain, with the rest looked up from reference TRBV2 and TRBJ1-1, is EPEVTQTPSHQVTQMGQEVILRCVPISNHLYFYWYRQILGQKVEFLVSFYNNEISEKSEIFDDQFSVERPDGSNFTLKIRSTKLEDSAMYFCASSDRRGDTEAFFGQGTRLTVV.

This chain uses TRBV18 with TRBJ2-3; TRBD2 matches at 14 bases. V trimming: 3 bases; J trimming: 0 bases; junction bases outside the gene matches: 5. The length of the CDR3 is 18 residues. Germline values: CDR1 KGHSH, CDR2 LQKENI. The CDR3 region has the DNA TGTGCCAGCTCACCCTTGGGACTAGCGGGGGCCAGCACAGATACGCAGTATTTT. Its protein product is CASSPLGLAGASTDTQYF.

V and J are TRBV7-3 and TRBJ1-5; TRBD1 might be the D (5 bases). The CDR3 runs to 15 residues. Trimming took 5 bases from V and 0 from J, leaving 11 bases between them. Germline V gives CDR1 SGHTA, CDR2 FQGTGA. The CDR3 DNA reads as TGTGCCAGCAGCACCAGGGAGTATAGCAATCAGCCCCAGCATTTT. Encoded protein: CASSTREYSNQPQHF. Full variable domain (outside the CDR3, taken from reference TRBV7-3 and TRBJ1-5): GAGVSQTPSNKVTEKGKYVELRCDPISGHTALYWYRQSLGQGPEFLIYFQGTGAADDSGLPNDRFFAVRPEGSVSTLKIQRTERGDSAVYLCASSTREYSNQPQHFGDGTRLSIL.

A few counts support this clone. The chain is built from TRBV6-6 and TRBJ1-2; D not certain. The CDR3 extends over 12 amino acids. V was clipped by 5 bases and J by 2 bases, with 6 bases between them. The V gene's germline CDR1 is MNHNY and CDR2 SVGAGI (reference sequence). CDR3 protein: CASSKRNYGYTF. In DNA, the CDR3 is TGTGCCAGCAGTAAAAGGAACTATGGCTACACCTTC.

The chain couples TRBV21-1 to TRBJ2-1; TRBD1, the table's D call, lacks a check against the DNA. TRBV21-1 is designated a pseudogene. The CDR3 spans 15 residues. The CDR3 is CASSLQDGSYNEQFF. The CDR3 DNA sequence: TGTGCCAGCAGCTTGCAGGATGGCTCCTACAATGAGCAGTTCTTC.

The chain recombines TRBV5-4 with TRBJ2-1; 7 positions agree with TRBD2. The CDR3 sequence is 15 residues long. Trimming removed 4 bases from V and 4 bases from J; junction bases left unmatched: 8. CDR1 is SGHNT and CDR2 is YYREEE in the germline V gene (reference sequence). CDR3 protein: CASSVLGGSYNEQFF. Written as DNA, the CDR3 is TGTGCCAGCAGCGTTTTGGGCGGGAGTTACAATGAGCAGTTCTTC.

The gene calls are TRBV7-9 and TRBJ1-2, with D perhaps matching TRBD1 (6 bases). The V gene's germline CDR1 is SEHNR and CDR2 FQNEAQ (reference sequence). The length of the CDR3 is 16 residues. Trimming took off 5 bases at V and 4 bases at J, with 20 bases between the two ends. The chain's CDR3 is CASSVPGTTYLYGYTF. DNA for the CDR3: TGTGCCAGCAGCGTCCCCGGGACAACTTACCTCTATGGCTACACCTTC.

The chain links TRBV4-1 to TRBJ1-1; D gene ambiguous. V was cut by 3 bases and J by 0 bases, with 11 bases left in between. The CDR3 spans 15 residues. Looked up from germline, CDR1 is MGHRA and CDR2 is YSYEKL. The CDR3 region has the DNA TGCGCCAGCAGCCACGCCACGGGGTTGAACACTGAAGCTTTCTTT. It codes for CASSHATGLNTEAFF.

This sequence joins TRBV6-5 and TRBJ2-1; D remains ambiguous. V was clipped by 3 bases and J by 4 bases, with 10 bases between them. CDR1 is MNHEY, CDR2 SVGAGI, per germline. The CDR3 has 14 residues. This CDR3 reads CASSYRTRYNEQFF. The CDR3 DNA is TGTGCCAGCAGTTATCGAACACGTTACAATGAGCAGTTCTTC.

With respect to this clone: Other DNA variants within this sample encode the same CDR3. This chain links TRBV18 with TRBJ1-1; tentatively, D is TRBD1 (5 bases). The germline V and J ends were trimmed by 0 bases and 1 base, with 6 bases remaining between them. The V gene's germline CDR1 is KGHSH and CDR2 LQKENI. This CDR3 is built from 14 residues. In DNA, the CDR3 is TGTGCCAGCTCACCACCGGGGCAGAACACTGAAGCTTTCTTT. Protein product: CASSPPGQNTEAFF.

The rearrangement uses TRBV7-9 and TRBJ2-7, with 8 bases matching TRBD1. The V gene's germline CDR1 is SEHNR and CDR2 FQNEAQ (reference sequence). The CDR3 has 15 amino acids. V was clipped by 4 bases and J by 4 bases; unmatched bases: 9. This CDR3 reads CASSSDRVGIYEQYF. As DNA, the CDR3 is TGTGCCAGCAGCTCGGACAGGGTCGGTATATACGAGCAGTACTTC.

V is TRBV7-2 and J is TRBJ2-3; 8 nucleotides match TRBD2. Looked up from germline, CDR1 is SGHTA and CDR2 is FQGNSA. Germline trimming cut 7 bases from V and 0 bases from J; bases unmatched to any gene: 9. This CDR3 has 16 amino acids. CDR3 in amino acids: CASIARGGTSTDTQYF. In DNA, the CDR3 is TGTGCCAGCATCGCCCGGGGGGGTACTAGCACAGATACGCAGTATTTT.

The rearrangement uses TRBV7-9 and TRBJ2-2; the D gene is possibly TRBD1 (5 bases). CDR3 length: 15 residues. The V gene lost 0 bases and the J gene lost 6 bases, with 11 bases spanning the gap. CDR1 SEHNR and CDR2 FQNEAQ come from the germline V gene (reference sequence). This chain's CDR3 is CASSLAQGMAGELFF. The DNA of the CDR3 is TGTGCCAGCAGCTTAGCGCAGGGAATGGCCGGGGAGCTGTTTTTT.

The chain links TRBV27 to TRBJ1-1; D remains ambiguous. The V gene lost 8 bases and the J gene lost 1 base, with 14 bases spanning the gap. The CDR3 totals 14 residues. Germline loops: CDR1 MNHEY, CDR2 SMNVEV (reference sequence). This chain's CDR3 is CASRAYPGNTEAFF. The DNA for the CDR3 is TGTGCCAGCCGCGCCTACCCAGGGAACACTGAAGCTTTCTTT.

This clone was observed a single time. The V and J genes are TRBV5-1 and TRBJ2-5; D might be TRBD1 (5 bases). Germline V gives CDR1 SGHRS, CDR2 YFSETQ. CDR3 length equals 12 residues. V lost 5 bases and J 0 bases, leaving 5 bases between the germline ends. CDR3 nucleotides: TGCGCCAGCAGGGACAACCAAGAGACCCAGTACTTC. Its translation: CASRDNQETQYF.

V and J are TRBV7-9 and TRBJ1-1; D not resolved. The CDR3 totals 12 residues. The V end was cut by 0 bases, the J end by 6 bases, with 5 bases between. CDR1 is SEHNR, CDR2 FQNEAQ, per germline (reference sequence). CDR3 protein: CASSLAWAEAFF. CDR3 sequence (DNA): TGTGCCAGCAGCTTAGCTTGGGCTGAAGCTTTCTTT.

This clone was seen only once. V and J are TRBV6-5 and TRBJ1-6, with a possible D match to TRBD1 (6 bases). V was shortened by 8 bases and J by 1 base, with 9 bases between the two germline ends. CDR3 length: 14 amino acids. Per germline, CDR1 MNHEY and CDR2 SVGAGI. CDR3 DNA sequence: TGTGCCAGCGCAACAGGGTCCTATAATTCACCCCTCCACTTT. It specifies CASATGSYNSPLHF.

A single count supports this clone. In DNA form, the CDR3 reads TGCGCCAGCAGCCGGGACTCCAGCTCCTACGAGCAGTACTTC. This encodes CASSRDSSSYEQYF. V is TRBV10-1 and J is TRBJ2-7, with D maybe TRBD2 (6 bases). V was cut by 6 bases and J by 0 bases, with 12 bases left in between. This CDR3 has 14 residues. Germline V CDR1 and CDR2: WNHNN, SYGVQD (reference sequence).

The V call is TRBV7-9, the J call TRBJ2-3; a possible D gene is TRBD2 (5 bases). The CDR3 covers 16 residues. Germline values: CDR1 SEHNR, CDR2 FQNEAQ (reference sequence). V lost 5 bases, J lost 1 base, and 16 bases lay in between. CDR3 region: CASSPPGLRGTDTQYF. The CDR3 DNA reads as TGTGCCAGCAGCCCCCCCGGGTTGCGGGGCACAGATACGCAGTATTTT.

V and J are TRBV7-8 and TRBJ2-1; tentatively, D is TRBD2 (6 bases). The CDR3 runs to 13 residues. The germline gives CDR1 SGHVS, CDR2 FQNEAQ. Trimming removed 4 bases at V and 7 bases at J, with 11 bases between. CDR3 DNA sequence: TGTGCCAGCAGCTCCGGGAGTGGGAATGAGCAGTTCTTC. As protein: CASSSGSGNEQFF.

This rearrangement joins TRBV5-4 to TRBJ2-6; D remains unclear. V lost 0 bases to trimming and J lost 3 bases, with 10 bases between them. Germline CDR1 is SGHNT and CDR2 is YYREEE (reference sequence). CDR3 length: 16 amino acids. DNA for the CDR3: TGTGCCAGCAGCTTGGTCTTGGGTGGTGGGGCCAACGTCCTGACTTTC. Amino acids: CASSLVLGGGANVLTF.